What follows are 9 T cell receptor beta chains derived from one specimen sequenced in a study of human thymus T cells. The method was immunoSEQ multiplex PCR; TCRdb's version includes in-frame clones alone and lacks a portion of them. The repertoire holds about 60,000 clones, 94% seen once, with almost 6% in the top ten. Sample: blood. These receptors came from a boy in the first two years of life with a congenital heart defect but otherwise immunologically healthy.

V gene TRBV7-9 combines with J gene TRBJ2-7, with D uncertain. This CDR3 is built from 13 residues. Germline V gene data show CDR1 as SEHNR and CDR2 as FQNEAQ (reference sequence). Trimming left V 1 base short and J 0 bases short, with 4 bases between. This CDR3 reads CASSLGHSYEQYF. The CDR3 DNA reads TGTGCCAGCAGCTTAGGACACTCCTACGAGCAGTACTTC.

The J gene is TRBJ2-2, the V gene TRBV6-4; 7 nucleotides line up with TRBD2. This CDR3 region has 14 residues. Per germline, CDR1 MRHNA and CDR2 SNTAGT. Trimming removed 5 bases from V and 6 bases from J; junction bases left unmatched: 6. CDR3 sequence reads: CASSNSGEAGELFF. The CDR3 DNA is TGTGCCAGCAGTAACAGCGGGGAGGCCGGGGAGCTGTTTTTT.

This clone appeared a single time. The CDR3 loop reads CASSYSGTSYEQYF. The CDR3 DNA follows: TGTGCCAGCAGTTACTCGGGGACGTCCTACGAGCAGTACTTC. The genes are TRBV6-5 and TRBJ2-7; D is perhaps TRBD1 or TRBD2 (5 bases each). The CDR3 runs to 14 residues. Germline V gives CDR1 MNHEY, CDR2 SVGAGI. The V and J ends lost 0 bases and 1 base respectively, with 7 bases between them.

The table lists this clone with a count of one. The chain has TRBV5-1 and TRBJ2-7, with D hard to call. The CDR3 runs to 12 residues. The germline gives CDR1 SGHRS, CDR2 YFSETQ. V lost 2 bases and J 5 bases, leaving 8 bases between the germline ends. As DNA, the CDR3 is TGCGCCAGCAGCTTCAGTTCAGACGAGCAGTACTTC. Translating gives CASSFSSDEQYF.

The rearrangement joins TRBV7-2 to TRBJ2-5, with TRBD2 matching 7 bases. V lost 5 bases and J lost 1; bases outside the gene matches: 7. The CDR3 is 15 residues long. Germline values: CDR1 SGHTA, CDR2 FQGNSA. This chain's CDR3 is CASSRFGGGQETQYF. The CDR3 region has the DNA TGTGCCAGCAGCCGGTTTGGCGGGGGCCAAGAGACCCAGTACTTC. Filled out from reference TRBV7-2 and TRBJ2-5, the complete variable domain reads GAGVSQSPSNKVTEKGKDVELRCDPISGHTALYWYRQSLGQGLEFLIYFQGNSAPDKSGLPSDRFSAERTGGSVSTLTIQRTQQEDSAVYLCASSRFGGGQETQYFGPGTRLLVL.

This clone has just one count. This chain links TRBV4-1 with TRBJ2-2; 8 nucleotides align to TRBD2. The CDR3 consists of 16 residues. Looked up from germline, CDR1 is MGHRA and CDR2 is YSYEKL. J lost 1 base, V lost 3 bases, and 4 bases had no gene match. CDR3 sequence: CASSHVAGGNTGELFF. CDR3 sequence (DNA): TGCGCCAGCAGCCACGTGGCGGGAGGGAACACCGGGGAGCTGTTTTTT.

The gene calls are TRBV5-4 and TRBJ2-7; 8 bases agree with TRBD1. CDR3 length: 19 residues. From germline, CDR1 is SGHNT and CDR2 YYREEE (reference sequence). The V gene end was trimmed by 4 bases and the J gene end by 1 base; junction bases not matched to a gene: 19. The CDR3 coding sequence is TGTGCCAGCAGCCAGAAAACTCGGACAGGGAGGTTTGTGTCCTACGAGCAGTACTTC. The encoded protein is CASSQKTRTGRFVSYEQYF.

V and J are TRBV10-3 and TRBJ1-2; 8 bases align to TRBD1. CDR1 is ENHRY, CDR2 SYGVKD, per germline. J gave up 1 base and V 6 bases, and 10 bases lay outside the gene matches. This CDR3 region has 16 residues. The CDR3 here is CAISQRTGRGNYGYTF. The CDR3 nucleotides read TGTGCCATCAGCCAAAGGACAGGGAGAGGTAACTATGGCTACACCTTC.

J is TRBJ2-1 and V is TRBV9; 7 positions agree with TRBD2. V lost 0 bases to trimming and J lost 6 bases; unmatched junction nucleotides: 12. Looked up from germline, CDR1 is SGDLS and CDR2 is YYNGEE. CDR3 length: 17 residues. CDR3 DNA: TGTGCCAGCAGCGTAGCCCCCGGCGGGAGCCACGTCAATGAGCAGTTCTTC. Amino acids: CASSVAPGGSHVNEQFF.